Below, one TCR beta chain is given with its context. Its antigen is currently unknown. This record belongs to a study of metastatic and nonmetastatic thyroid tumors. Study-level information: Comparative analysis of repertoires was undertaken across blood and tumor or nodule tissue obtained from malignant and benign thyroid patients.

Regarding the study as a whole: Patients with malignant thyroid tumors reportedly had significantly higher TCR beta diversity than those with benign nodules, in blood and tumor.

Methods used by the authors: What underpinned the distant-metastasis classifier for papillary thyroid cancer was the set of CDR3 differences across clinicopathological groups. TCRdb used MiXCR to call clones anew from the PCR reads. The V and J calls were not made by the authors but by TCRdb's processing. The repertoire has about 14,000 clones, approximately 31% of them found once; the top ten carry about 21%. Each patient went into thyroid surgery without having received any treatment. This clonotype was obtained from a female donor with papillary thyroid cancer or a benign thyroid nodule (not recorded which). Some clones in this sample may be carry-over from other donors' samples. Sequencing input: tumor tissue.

The CDR3 region is CASSQGPYTEAFF. The DNA of the CDR3 is TGTGCCAGCAGCCAGGGACCCTACACTGAAGCTTTCTTT. V and J are TRBV3-1 and TRBJ1-1; perhaps TRBD1 as D (5 bases). CDR1 LGHDT and CDR2 YNNKEL come from the germline V gene (reference sequence). The CDR3 spans 13 residues. Trimming removed 3 bases at V and 3 bases at J, with 8 bases between.